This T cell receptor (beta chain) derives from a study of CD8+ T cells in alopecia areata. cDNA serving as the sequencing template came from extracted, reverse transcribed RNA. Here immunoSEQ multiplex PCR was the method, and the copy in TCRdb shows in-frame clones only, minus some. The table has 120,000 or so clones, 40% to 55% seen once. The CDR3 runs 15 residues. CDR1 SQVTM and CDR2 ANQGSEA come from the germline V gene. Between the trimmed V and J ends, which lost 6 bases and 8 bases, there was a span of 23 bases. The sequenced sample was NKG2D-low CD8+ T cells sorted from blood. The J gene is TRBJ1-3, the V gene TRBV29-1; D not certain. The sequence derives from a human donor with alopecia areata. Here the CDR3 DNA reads TGCAGCGTCGCAGGCCTTGGGGTCTCCGGGGACACCATATATTTT. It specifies CSVAGLGVSGDTIYF.